The 25 T cell receptor beta chains in this list originate from one sample, sequenced in a study of early T cells in non-severe SARS-CoV-2 infection. In TCRdb, the 5' RACE reads were re-called with MiXCR into one record per CDR3 protein. The data hold over 20,000 distinct CDR3 sequences, with over 4% observed a single time. Sequencing input: whole blood. These receptors all stem from an adult who was a healthcare worker with PCR-confirmed SARS-CoV-2 infection or an uninfected control (not recorded which).

By proportion, this clonotype is medium-sized. The gene calls are TRBV6-5 and TRBJ2-2, with 7 bases that match TRBD2. This CDR3 has 17 residues. Germline values: CDR1 MNHEY, CDR2 SVGAGI. Trimming at V came to 0 bases and at J to 1 base, leaving 5 bases not matched to a gene. The CDR3 DNA sequence: TGTGCCAGCAGTTACTCGATTCTAGCGGAGAACACCGGGGAGCTGTTTTTT. It translates to CASSYSILAENTGELFF.

This clonotype was found a few times. This chain connects TRBV5-8 to TRBJ2-7, with D hard to call. From germline, CDR1 is SGHTS and CDR2 YDEGEE. The V end was cut by 3 bases, the J end by 2 bases, with 12 bases between. This CDR3 is 14 amino acids long. For the CDR3, the DNA is TGTGCCAGCAGCTCTCCTGGAGTAGCCTACGAGCAGTACTTC. It specifies CASSSPGVAYEQYF.

This clonotype occurred many times. The V and J genes are TRBV10-3 and TRBJ1-1, with TRBD1 matching 8 bases. CDR1 is ENHRY, CDR2 SYGVKD, per germline. With 2 bases clipped from V and 0 bases from J, the junction kept 2 bases outside the gene matches. The CDR3 extends over 15 amino acids. CDR3: CAISEGQGLNTEAFF. In DNA, the CDR3 is TGTGCCATCAGTGAGGGACAGGGATTGAACACTGAAGCTTTCTTT.

In this sample, this clonotype turned up a few times. V is TRBV18 and J is TRBJ2-7; a weak D match, TRBD1 (6 bases). The CDR3 has 16 residues. V gave up 3 bases and J gave up 0 bases, with 15 bases separating them. In germline, CDR1 is KGHSH, CDR2 LQKENI. As DNA, the CDR3 is TGTGCCAGCTCACCGACCGGGACACTGAGCTCCTACGAGCAGTACTTC. Its protein product is CASSPTGTLSSYEQYF.

This clonotype was detected many times. The chain joins TRBV20-1 to TRBJ1-6, with 7 bases that match TRBD1. Looked up from germline, CDR1 is DFQATT and CDR2 is SNEGSKA (reference sequence). The CDR3 is 13 amino acids. Trimming removed 5 bases from V and 8 bases from J; junction bases left unmatched: 6. The CDR3 loop reads CSAPYRGDSPLHF. As DNA, the CDR3 is TGCAGTGCTCCATACAGGGGAGATTCACCCCTCCACTTT.

V and J are TRBV7-8 and TRBJ1-4; D not certain. The CDR3 spans 15 residues. The V end was cut by 5 bases, the J end by 8 bases, with 18 bases between. Germline V gene data show CDR1 as SGHVS and CDR2 as FQNEAQ. The CDR3 is CASSRLVLENEKLFF. DNA for the CDR3: TGTGCCAGCAGCCGACTGGTACTGGAGAACGAAAAACTGTTTTTT.

This clonotype was detected ten times or more. The rearrangement joins TRBV27 to TRBJ1-3, with D perhaps TRBD1 (5 bases). The CDR3 loop spans 13 amino acids. V dropped 0 bases and J dropped 12 bases, with 12 bases sitting between them. CDR1 and CDR2 (germline): MNHEY, SMNVEV (reference sequence). CDR3 sequence reads: CASSLSRGGNIYF. CDR3 DNA sequence: TGTGCCAGCAGTTTATCGCGGGGCGGCAACATATATTTT.

In this sample, this clonotype turned up many times. The CDR3 is CASSLFGQVYTEAFF. Here the CDR3 DNA reads TGTGCCAGCAGTCTATTCGGACAGGTGTACACTGAAGCTTTCTTT. The chain uses TRBV6-6 and TRBJ1-1; 7 positions agree with TRBD1. This CDR3 is built from 15 residues. V trimming: 5 bases; J trimming: 3 bases; junction bases outside the gene matches: 9. Germline V gene data show CDR1 as MNHNY and CDR2 as SVGAGI (reference sequence).

The sample holds many counts of this clonotype. The genes are TRBV5-1 and TRBJ2-2; TRBD2 matches at 11 bases. The CDR3 contains 17 residues. Losses at the gene ends were 0 bases for V and 2 bases for J; bases not matched to a gene: 3. Germline V lookup: CDR1 SGHRS, CDR2 YFSETQ. CDR3 sequence: CASSLDLAGGNTGELFF. The CDR3 DNA is TGCGCCAGCAGCTTGGATCTAGCGGGAGGAAACACCGGGGAGCTGTTTTTT.

There are many counts of this clonotype. Written as DNA, the CDR3 is TGTGCCAGCAGTCGACACGAGTCTGGAAACACCATATATTTT. Its protein product is CASSRHESGNTIYF. V usage is TRBV6-6 and J usage is TRBJ1-3; the D is unclear. Germline V lookup: CDR1 MNHNY, CDR2 SVGAGI (reference sequence). V was cut by 5 bases and J by 1 base, with 9 bases left in between. The CDR3 extends over 14 amino acids.

For this clonotype: A much larger clone is a single base away; this may be a read error. The chain has TRBV29-1 and TRBJ2-7; possibly TRBD2 for D (5 bases). The CDR3 loop spans 11 amino acids. With 7 bases removed from V and 5 bases from J, the gap between germline ends came to 12 bases. Germline values: CDR1 SQVTM, CDR2 ANQGSEA. CDR3 nucleotide sequence: TGCAGCGCTGGGTCCGGGGACGAGCAGTACTTC. Translation: CSAGSGDEQYF.

This clonotype has ten or more counts. The rearrangement links TRBV19 to TRBJ1-2; TRBD1 aligns across 8 bases. Looked up from germline, CDR1 is LNHDA and CDR2 is SQIVND (reference sequence). The CDR3 sequence is 14 residues long. V was clipped by 7 bases and J by 4 bases; unmatched bases: 8. CDR3 DNA sequence: TGTGCCAGTACGGACAGGGCGCCGTCCTATGGCTACACCTTC. Translation: CASTDRAPSYGYTF.

This clonotype appeared many times. This rearrangement joins TRBV18 to TRBJ1-6; D gene ambiguous. Trimming removed 3 bases at V and 7 bases at J, with 10 bases between. CDR3 size: 14 residues. From germline, CDR1 is KGHSH and CDR2 LQKENI. Here the CDR3 reads CASSPNAGNSPLHF. CDR3 DNA sequence: TGTGCCAGCTCACCTAACGCGGGAAATTCACCCCTCCACTTT.

The rearrangement uses TRBV10-1 and TRBJ2-7; D is unclear. Trimming cost V 3 bases and J 0 bases, with 9 bases left between them. CDR1 is WNHNN, CDR2 SYGVQD, per germline (reference sequence). The CDR3 covers 14 residues. The DNA of the CDR3 is TGCGCCAGCAGTGAAAATGTCCTCTCCTACGAGCAGTACTTC. This codes for CASSENVLSYEQYF.

The CDR3 DNA reads TGTGCCAGCTCTCCCGCTAGCACAGATACGCAGTATTTT. Translating it yields CASSPASTDTQYF. This rearrangement joins TRBV18 to TRBJ2-3; no clear D gene. The CDR3 contains 13 residues. The germline V and J ends were trimmed by 6 bases and 0 bases, with 7 bases remaining between them. Germline loops: CDR1 KGHSH, CDR2 LQKENI. Using reference TRBV18 and TRBJ2-3 for the parts outside the CDR3, the full variable domain is NAGVMQNPRHLVRRRGQEARLRCSPMKGHSHVYWYRQLPEEGLKFMVYLQKENIIDESGMPKERFSAEFPKEGPSILRIQQVVRGDSAAYFCASSPASTDTQYFGPGTRLTVL.

This clonotype was seen ten or more times. An end of the junction does not agree with germline; a read error may underlie this. The genes are TRBV6-4 and TRBJ1-1; unclear D gene. Per germline, CDR1 MRHNA and CDR2 SNTAGT. The CDR3 length is 14 residues. This CDR3 is CATSRGGLGTEAFF. The DNA for the CDR3 is TGTGCCACCAGTCGGGGAGGTCTAGGCACTGAAGCTTTCTTT.

This clonotype was seen at least ten times. The chain has TRBV20-1 and TRBJ2-3; D unclear. V dropped 0 bases and J dropped 3 bases, with 4 bases sitting between them. Germline values: CDR1 DFQATT, CDR2 SNEGSKA (reference sequence). CDR3 size: 12 residues. The CDR3 here is CSARDLTDTQYF. The CDR3 bases are TGCAGTGCTAGAGATCTGACAGATACGCAGTATTTT.

The V call is TRBV12-3 or TRBV12-4, the J call TRBJ1-3; D not certain. This CDR3 has 13 amino acids. Trimming removed 3 bases from V and 0 bases from J, with 3 bases in between. The CDR3 nucleotides read TGTGCCAGCAGTTTCTTCTCTGGAAACACCATATATTTT. Protein sequence: CASSFFSGNTIYF.

This clonotype was recorded many times. This sequence joins TRBV7-9 and TRBJ2-1; D not certain. CDR3 length: 11 amino acids. CDR1 SEHNR and CDR2 FQNEAQ come from the germline V gene (reference sequence). V lost 8 bases to trimming and J lost 3 bases, with 5 bases between them. The CDR3 nucleotides read TGTGCCAGCGGATTCTACAATGAGCAGTTCTTC. Translating it yields CASGFYNEQFF.

The rearrangement joins TRBV28 to TRBJ1-3; a weak D match, TRBD1 (5 bases). The CDR3 sequence is 17 residues long. Trimming left V 2 bases short and J 0 bases short, with 14 bases between. Germline V lookup: CDR1 MDHEN, CDR2 SYDVKM. The CDR3 coding sequence is TGTGCCAGCAGTTTAGGAGGGGAGGGCTACTCTGGAAACACCATATATTTT. It translates to CASSLGGEGYSGNTIYF.

This clonotype appeared many times. This chain uses TRBV21-1 with TRBJ2-1; the D call TRBD1 from the table was never checked on the DNA. TRBV21-1 is tagged as a pseudogene. CDR3 size: 17 residues. CDR3 loop: CASSIRIRGSSYNEQFF. The CDR3 DNA sequence: TGTGCCAGCAGCATTCGAATCAGGGGGTCCTCCTACAATGAGCAGTTCTTC.

This clonotype was found many times. The rearrangement uses TRBV20-1 and TRBJ2-7, with 8 bases identical to TRBD1. The CDR3 runs to 12 residues. V lost 3 bases to trimming and J lost 6 bases; unmatched junction nucleotides: 4. The germline V gene encodes CDR1 DFQATT and CDR2 SNEGSKA (reference sequence). The chain's CDR3 is CSARTGVGEQYF. In DNA form, the CDR3 reads TGCAGTGCTAGGACAGGGGTAGGCGAGCAGTACTTC.

This clonotype was observed a handful of times. The rearrangement links TRBV12-3 or TRBV12-4 to TRBJ2-7; D is unresolved. The CDR3 covers 14 residues. The V and J ends lost 1 base and 3 bases respectively, with 10 bases between them. The CDR3 nucleotides read TGTGCCAGCAGTTTAGTCGGGTTAGGCTACGAGCAGTACTTC. It translates to CASSLVGLGYEQYF.

This chain uses TRBV2 with TRBJ1-4, with a weak D call TRBD1 (5 bases). This CDR3 has 16 amino acids. V shed 10 bases and J shed 4 bases, with 22 bases lying between them. The germline V gene encodes CDR1 SNHLY and CDR2 FYNNEI. CDR3 nucleotides: TGTGCCACCCTAAATCCTAGACAGCCCCATAATGAAAAACTGTTTTTT. It encodes CATLNPRQPHNEKLFF.

This clonotype was detected many times. The V and J genes are TRBV9 and TRBJ2-3; no definite D call. The CDR3 is 14 residues long. V lost 6 bases to trimming and J lost 2 bases, with 13 bases between them. Germline CDR1 reads SGDLS; CDR2 reads YYNGEE. The CDR3 DNA reads TGTGCCAGCACCGGGTCCGCCTTCACAGATACGCAGTATTTT. Translating it yields CASTGSAFTDTQYF.